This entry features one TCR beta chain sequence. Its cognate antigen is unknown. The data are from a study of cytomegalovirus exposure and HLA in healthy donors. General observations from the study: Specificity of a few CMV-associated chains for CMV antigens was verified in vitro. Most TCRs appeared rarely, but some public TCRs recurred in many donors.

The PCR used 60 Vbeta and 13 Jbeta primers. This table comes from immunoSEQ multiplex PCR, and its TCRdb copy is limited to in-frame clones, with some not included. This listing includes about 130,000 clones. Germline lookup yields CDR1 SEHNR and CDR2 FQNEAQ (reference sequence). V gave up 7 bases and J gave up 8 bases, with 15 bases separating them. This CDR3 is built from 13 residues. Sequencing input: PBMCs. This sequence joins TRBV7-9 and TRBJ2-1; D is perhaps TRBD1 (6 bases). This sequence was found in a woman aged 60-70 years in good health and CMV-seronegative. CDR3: CASIQGQTHEQFF. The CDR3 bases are TGTGCCAGCATCCAGGGGCAGACCCATGAGCAGTTCTTC. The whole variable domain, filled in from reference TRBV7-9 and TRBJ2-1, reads DTGVSQNPRHKITKRGQNVTFRCDPISEHNRLYWYRQTLGQGPEFLTYFQNEAQLEKSRLLSDRFSAERPKGSFSTLEIQRTEQGDSAMYLCASIQGQTHEQFFGPGTRLTVL.